This is a list of T cell receptor beta chains from one sample in a study of neurological immune-mediated disorders. Each CDR3 protein is one row after TCRdb ran MiXCR on the 5' RACE reads. Here the sample spans over 55,000 distinct CDR3 sequences, around 10% being singletons. The source material was PBMCs. Source of these receptors: a male donor with HTLV-1-associated myelopathy (HAM/TSP). Each CDR3 is given with its conserved first and last residue. The D gene is left open where the match is weak. Clone size appears in some rows only: once, few, many, or a class for an expanded clone.

>TRBJ1-1|TRBV5-1|many|-
CASSLGPWKIEAFF
TGCGCCAGCAGCTTGGGTCCCTGGAAGATTGAAGCTTTCTTT
>TRBJ2-3|TRBV20-1|-|TRBD2
CSAPGTTSTDTQYF
TGCAGTGCCCCAGGGACTACTAGCACAGATACGCAGTATTTT
>TRBJ2-5|TRBV7-9|many|TRBD1
CASIRDRGETQYF
TGTGCCAGTATACGGGACAGGGGTGAGACCCAGTACTTC
>TRBJ1-4|TRBV5-1|many|-
CASSAGAKLFF
TGCGCCAGCTCCGCGGGGGCAAAACTGTTTTTT
>TRBJ2-7|TRBV7-6|many|-
CASSLGSGTYEQYF
TGTGCCAGCAGCTTAGGTAGCGGAACCTACGAGCAGTACTTC
>TRBJ1-2|TRBV20-1|many|-
CSATQGNYGYTF
TGCAGTGCTACCCAGGGGAACTATGGCTACACCTTC
>TRBJ1-2|TRBV3-1|many|TRBD1
CASSPRQGDGYTF
TGTGCCAGCAGCCCTAGACAGGGTGATGGCTACACCTTC
>TRBJ1-5|TRBV4-2|many|-
CASSQRSYNQPQHF
TGTGCCAGCAGCCAAAGGAGTTACAATCAGCCCCAGCATTTT
>TRBJ1-2|TRBV14|few|-
CASSRKDREASLTPYGYTF
TGTGCCAGCAGCCGGAAGGACAGAGAGGCTTCTCTTACTCCTTATGGCTACACCTTC
>TRBJ1-4|TRBV20-1|many|TRBD1
CSARVGQGPEKLFF
TGCAGTGCTAGAGTGGGACAGGGACCTGAAAAACTGTTTTTT
>TRBJ2-2|TRBV5-1|many|-
CASSLDPRTTTGELFF
TGCGCCAGCAGCTTGGATCCGCGCACAACCACCGGGGAGCTGTTTTTT
>TRBJ1-1|TRBV29-1|many|-
CSAQGTRTEAFF
TGCAGCGCCCAGGGGACGAGGACTGAAGCTTTCTTT
>TRBJ2-2|TRBV7-9|many|-
CASIPDRQNTGELFF
TGTGCCAGCATCCCGGACAGACAAAACACCGGGGAGCTGTTTTTT
>TRBJ2-7|TRBV2|many|TRBD1
CASSVDRGPIYEQYF
TGTGCCAGCAGTGTCGACAGGGGGCCCATCTACGAGCAGTACTTC
>TRBJ2-5|TRBV9|many|TRBD2
CASSLRTSGGETQYF
TGTGCCAGCAGCCTCAGGACTAGCGGGGGAGAGACCCAGTACTTC
>TRBJ2-7|TRBV29-1|-|TRBD1
CSVDGQGGNEQYF
TGCAGCGTTGATGGACAGGGGGGTAACGAGCAGTACTTC
>TRBJ2-5|TRBV24-1|many|-
CATSDEGGVVKTQYF
TGTGCCACCAGTGATGAAGGAGGGGTAGTGAAGACCCAGTACTTC
>TRBJ2-7|TRBV5-1|-|TRBD2
CASKREGPSSYEQYF
TGCGCCAGCAAGCGGGAAGGTCCTAGCTCCTACGAGCAGTACTTC
>TRBJ2-7|TRBV28|many|-
CASSLGWTYEQYF
TGTGCCAGCAGTTTGGGGTGGACTTACGAGCAGTACTTC
>TRBJ2-7|TRBV10-1|many|TRBD1
CASSESGGSYEQYF
TGCGCCAGCAGTGAATCAGGGGGTTCCTACGAGCAGTACTTC
>TRBJ1-2|TRBV28|many|TRBD1
CATAGDRVGYTF
TGTGCCACCGCGGGGGACAGGGTCGGCTACACCTTC
>TRBJ1-6|TRBV12-3/TRBV12-4|many|TRBD1
CASSGPGGSYNSPLHF
TGTGCCAGCAGTGGCCCAGGGGGGTCCTATAATTCACCCCTCCACTTT
>TRBJ2-4|TRBV5-1|many|-
CASSLSSSGNIQYF
TGCGCCAGCAGCTTGTCTAGCAGCGGGAACATTCAGTACTTC
>TRBJ1-3|TRBV11-3|-|-
CASSQRGIRYF
TGTGCCAGCAGCCAAAGGGGTATTAGATATTTT
>TRBJ2-2|TRBV24-1|many|-
CATSTTGRTGELFF
TGTGCCACCAGTACCACAGGGAGAACCGGGGAGCTGTTTTTT
>TRBJ2-3|TRBV20-1|many|TRBD2
CSARPIAGGSTDTQYF
TGCAGTGCTAGACCAATAGCGGGGGGAAGCACAGATACGCAGTATTTT
>TRBJ2-7|TRBV5-1|many|TRBD1
CASSPGTGGPTGGEQYF
TGCGCCAGCAGCCCCGGGACAGGGGGCCCGACAGGGGGCGAGCAGTACTTC
>TRBJ1-5|TRBV20-1|many|TRBD1
CSATTGGSDQPQHF
TGCAGTGCAACCACAGGGGGCAGTGATCAGCCCCAGCATTTT
>TRBJ1-5|TRBV5-6|many|TRBD1
CASSLDRGSPNQPQHF
TGTGCCAGCAGCTTGGACAGGGGATCCCCTAATCAGCCCCAGCATTTT
>TRBJ2-5|TRBV29-1|many|TRBD2
CSVRHSRGRYQETQYF
TGCAGCGTTCGCCATAGCCGCGGGAGGTACCAAGAGACCCAGTACTTC
>TRBJ2-5|TRBV5-1|many|TRBD2
CASSTELAGGRETQYF
TGCGCCAGCAGCACCGAACTAGCGGGGGGCCGGGAGACCCAGTACTTC
>TRBJ2-7|TRBV5-1|many|TRBD1
CASRGTGYYEQYF
TGCGCCAGCCGCGGGACAGGGTACTACGAGCAGTACTTC
>TRBJ1-2|TRBV5-6|many|-
CASRETSGYTF
TGTGCCAGCAGGGAGACGAGTGGCTACACCTTC
>TRBJ2-1|TRBV29-1|-|TRBD1
CSVEGQGAPPPYNEQFF
TGCAGCGTTGAGGGACAGGGGGCGCCGCCCCCCTACAATGAGCAGTTCTTC
>TRBJ2-3|TRBV5-1|many|TRBD1
CASTWGQHTDTQYF
TGCGCCAGCACCTGGGGACAGCACACAGATACGCAGTATTTT
>TRBJ1-5|TRBV29-1|many|-
CSVSQEINQPQHF
TGCAGCGTTTCACAGGAAATCAATCAGCCCCAGCATTTT
>TRBJ2-2|TRBV5-1|many|TRBD1
CASAGTGNTGELFF
TGCGCCAGCGCCGGGACAGGGAACACCGGGGAGCTGTTTTTT
>TRBJ2-3|TRBV5-1|many|-
CASSLNPGGLTDTQYF
TGCGCCAGCAGCTTGAATCCCGGGGGACTGACAGATACGCAGTATTTT
>TRBJ2-5|TRBV29-1|many|-
CSAKRGETQYF
TGCAGCGCCAAAAGGGGGGAGACCCAGTACTTC
>TRBJ1-6|TRBV7-2|many|-
CASSLDLGSPLHF
TGTGCCAGCAGCTTAGATTTAGGTTCACCCCTCCACTTT
>TRBJ2-5|TRBV25-1|many|-
CASSAGDRETQYF
TGTGCCAGCAGTGCAGGCGATCGGGAGACCCAGTACTTC
>TRBJ2-7|TRBV3-1|many|-
CASSLGTTSYEQYF
TGTGCCAGCAGCCTTGGGACAACTTCCTACGAGCAGTACTTC
>TRBJ2-7|TRBV4-3|-|-
CASSQDFGASYEQYF
TGCGCCAGCAGCCAAGATTTCGGGGCCTCCTACGAGCAGTACTTC
>TRBJ2-7|TRBV20-1|-|-
CSASVGSAAYEQYF
TGCAGTGCTAGTGTGGGTAGCGCCGCCTACGAGCAGTACTTC